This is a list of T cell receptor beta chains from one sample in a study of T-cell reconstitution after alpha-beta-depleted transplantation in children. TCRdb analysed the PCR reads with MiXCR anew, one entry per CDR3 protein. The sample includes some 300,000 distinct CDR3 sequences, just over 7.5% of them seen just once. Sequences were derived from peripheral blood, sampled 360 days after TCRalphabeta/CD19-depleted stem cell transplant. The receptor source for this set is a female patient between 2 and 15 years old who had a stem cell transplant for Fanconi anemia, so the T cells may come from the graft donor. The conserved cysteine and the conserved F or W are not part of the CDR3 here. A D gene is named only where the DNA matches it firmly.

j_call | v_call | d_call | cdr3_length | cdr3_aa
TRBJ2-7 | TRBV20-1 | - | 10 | SASGQVYEQY
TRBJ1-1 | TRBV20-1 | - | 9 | SARDRVGAF
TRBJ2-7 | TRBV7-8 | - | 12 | ASSLDAGVRVQY
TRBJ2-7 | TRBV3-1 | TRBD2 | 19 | ASSQDAPRATSGRARNEQY
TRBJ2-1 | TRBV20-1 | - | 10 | SAMEPYNEQF
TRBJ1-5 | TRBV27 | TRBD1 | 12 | ASSPGQGYQPQH
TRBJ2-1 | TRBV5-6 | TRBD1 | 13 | ASSLDRGSYNEQF
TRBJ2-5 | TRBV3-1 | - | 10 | ASSQLGQNQY
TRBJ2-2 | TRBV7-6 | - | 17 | ASSSTPVHSAENTGELF
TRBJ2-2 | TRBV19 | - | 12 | ASSMYTGTGELF
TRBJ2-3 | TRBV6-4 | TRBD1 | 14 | ASSAATGAGTDTQY
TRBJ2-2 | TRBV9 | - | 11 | ASSVGRTGELF
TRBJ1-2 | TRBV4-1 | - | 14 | ASSQREVLLNYGYT
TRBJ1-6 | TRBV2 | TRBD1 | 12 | ASSVQGTNSPLH
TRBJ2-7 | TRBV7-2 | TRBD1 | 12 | ASSSPRGPYEQY
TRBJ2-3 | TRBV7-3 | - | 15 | ASSSSGGLMTTDTQY
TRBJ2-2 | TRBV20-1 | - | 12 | SAREGSYTGELF
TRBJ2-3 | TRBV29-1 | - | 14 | SVEFFGPGSTDTQY
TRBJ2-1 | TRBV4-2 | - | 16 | ASSPKERGTAPYNEQF
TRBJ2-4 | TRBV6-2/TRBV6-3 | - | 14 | ASSYSIATLEDIQY